The T cell receptor (beta chain) under discussion was sequenced for a study of early T cells in non-severe SARS-CoV-2 infection. The CDR3 runs to 15 residues. V lost 6 bases, J lost 4 bases, and 18 bases lay in between. TCRdb reanalysed the 5' RACE reads using MiXCR and keeps one entry per CDR3 protein. The sample includes approximately 70,000 distinct CDR3 sequences, around 11% seen only once; the top ten take less than 3%. Only a few counts were recorded for this clonotype. The receptor's source is an adult who was a healthcare worker with PCR-confirmed SARS-CoV-2 infection or an uninfected control (not recorded which). Source: whole blood, taken at baseline. This chain connects TRBV12-3 or TRBV12-4 to TRBJ1-2, with D possibly being TRBD1 (5 bases). CDR3 sequence: CASSTGPQGPYGYTF. The CDR3 DNA is TGTGCCAGCAGCACGGGCCCCCAGGGCCCCTATGGCTACACCTTC.